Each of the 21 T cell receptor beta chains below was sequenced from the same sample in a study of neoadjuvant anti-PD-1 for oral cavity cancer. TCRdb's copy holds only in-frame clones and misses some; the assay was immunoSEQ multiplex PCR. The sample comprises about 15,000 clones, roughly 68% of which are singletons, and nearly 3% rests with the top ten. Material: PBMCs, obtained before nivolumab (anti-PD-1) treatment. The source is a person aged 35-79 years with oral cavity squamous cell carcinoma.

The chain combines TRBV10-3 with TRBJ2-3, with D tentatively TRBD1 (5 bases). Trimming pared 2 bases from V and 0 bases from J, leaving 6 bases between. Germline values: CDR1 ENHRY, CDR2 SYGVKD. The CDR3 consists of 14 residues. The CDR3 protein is CAISERGSTDTQYF. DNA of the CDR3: TGTGCCATCAGTGAGAGGGGAAGCACAGATACGCAGTATTTT.

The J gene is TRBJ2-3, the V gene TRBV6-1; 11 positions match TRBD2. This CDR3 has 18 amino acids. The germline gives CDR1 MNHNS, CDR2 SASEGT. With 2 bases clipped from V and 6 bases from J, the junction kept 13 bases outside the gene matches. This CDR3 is CASSERLLAGGLKDTQYF. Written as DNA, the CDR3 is TGTGCCAGCAGTGAAAGACTGCTAGCGGGGGGCCTGAAGGATACGCAGTATTTT.

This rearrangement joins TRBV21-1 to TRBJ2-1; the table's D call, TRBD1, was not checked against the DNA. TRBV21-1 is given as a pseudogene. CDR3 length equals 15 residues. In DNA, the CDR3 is TGTGCCAGCAGCAAAGTGGCAGGTCCCGACAAGGAGCAGTTCTTC. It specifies CASSKVAGPDKEQFF.

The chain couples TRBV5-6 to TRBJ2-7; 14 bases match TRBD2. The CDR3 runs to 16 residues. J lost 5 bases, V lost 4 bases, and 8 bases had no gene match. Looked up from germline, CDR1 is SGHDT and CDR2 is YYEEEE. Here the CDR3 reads CASSRVRTSGRNEQYF. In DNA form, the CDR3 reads TGTGCCAGCAGCCGGGTCCGGACTAGCGGGAGGAACGAGCAGTACTTC.

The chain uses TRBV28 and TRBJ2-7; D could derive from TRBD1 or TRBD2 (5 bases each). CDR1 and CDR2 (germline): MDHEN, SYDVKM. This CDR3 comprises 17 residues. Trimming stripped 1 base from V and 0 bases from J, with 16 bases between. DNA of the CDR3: TGTGCCAGCAGTTTATCCCCCGGGGCGAGGAGCTCCTACGAGCAGTACTTC. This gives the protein CASSLSPGARSSYEQYF.

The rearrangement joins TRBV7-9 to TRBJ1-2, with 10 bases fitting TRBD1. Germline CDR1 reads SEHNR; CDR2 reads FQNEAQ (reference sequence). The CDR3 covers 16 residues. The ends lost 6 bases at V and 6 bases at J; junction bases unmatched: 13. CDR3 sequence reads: CASSQTYDRGLHGYTF. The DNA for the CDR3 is TGTGCCAGCAGTCAAACATACGACAGGGGGCTCCATGGCTACACCTTC.

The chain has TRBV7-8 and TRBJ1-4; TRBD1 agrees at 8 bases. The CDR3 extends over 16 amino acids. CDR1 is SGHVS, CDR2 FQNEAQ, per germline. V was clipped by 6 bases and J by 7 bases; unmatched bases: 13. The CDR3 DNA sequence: TGTGCCAGCAGTGGGGGACTAGGACAGGGAGGTGAAAAACTGTTTTTT. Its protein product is CASSGGLGQGGEKLFF.

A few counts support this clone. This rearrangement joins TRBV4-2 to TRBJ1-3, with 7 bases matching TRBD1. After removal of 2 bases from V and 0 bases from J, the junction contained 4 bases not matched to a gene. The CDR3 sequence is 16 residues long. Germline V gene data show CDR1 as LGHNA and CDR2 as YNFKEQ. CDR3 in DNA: TGTGCCAGCAGCCAAAAGGGGGCCGACTCTGGAAACACCATATATTTT. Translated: CASSQKGADSGNTIYF.

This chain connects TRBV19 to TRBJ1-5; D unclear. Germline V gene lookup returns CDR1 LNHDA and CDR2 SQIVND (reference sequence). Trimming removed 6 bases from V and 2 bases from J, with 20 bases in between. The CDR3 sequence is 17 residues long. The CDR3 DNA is TGTGCCAGTAGGACGGTGTGGACGGCCGGCCGCAATCAGCCCCAGCATTTT. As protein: CASRTVWTAGRNQPQHF. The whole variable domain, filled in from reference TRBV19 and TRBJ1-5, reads DGGITQSPKYLFRKEGQNVTLSCEQNLNHDAMYWYRQDPGQGLRLIYYSQIVNDFQKGDIAEGYSVSREKKESFPLTVTSAQKNPTAFYLCASRTVWTAGRNQPQHFGDGTRLSIL.

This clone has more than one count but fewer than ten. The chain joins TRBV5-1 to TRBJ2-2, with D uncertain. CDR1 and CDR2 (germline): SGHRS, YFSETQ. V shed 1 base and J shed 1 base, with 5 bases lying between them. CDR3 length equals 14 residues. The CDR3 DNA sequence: TGCGCCAGCAGCTTGACAGTGAACACCGGGGAGCTGTTTTTT. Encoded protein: CASSLTVNTGELFF.

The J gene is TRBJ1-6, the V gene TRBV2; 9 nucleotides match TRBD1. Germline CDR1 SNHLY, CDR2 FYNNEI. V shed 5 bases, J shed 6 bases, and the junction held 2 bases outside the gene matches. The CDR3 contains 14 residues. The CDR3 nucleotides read TGTGCCAGCAGTCAGACAGGGGGTAATTCACCCCTCCACTTT. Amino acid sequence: CASSQTGGNSPLHF.

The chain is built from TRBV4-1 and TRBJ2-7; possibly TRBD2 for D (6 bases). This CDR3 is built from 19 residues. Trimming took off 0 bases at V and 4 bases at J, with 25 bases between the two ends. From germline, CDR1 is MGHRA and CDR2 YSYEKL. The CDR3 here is CASSQDTGSSGGIQYEQYF. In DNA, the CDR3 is TGCGCCAGCAGCCAAGATACCGGATCGTCTGGGGGGATTCAGTACGAGCAGTACTTC.

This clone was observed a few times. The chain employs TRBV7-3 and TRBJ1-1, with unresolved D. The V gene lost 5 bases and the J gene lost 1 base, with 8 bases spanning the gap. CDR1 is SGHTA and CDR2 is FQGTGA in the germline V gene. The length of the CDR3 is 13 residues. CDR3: CASSPHKNTEAFF. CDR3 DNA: TGTGCCAGCAGCCCACACAAGAACACTGAAGCTTTCTTT.

CDR3 DNA sequence: TGTGCCAGCAGTGAAGCGGAGTTTGCCGGTGAGCAGTTCTTC. This sequence encodes CASSEAEFAGEQFF. The chain links TRBV2 to TRBJ2-1, with D unclear. CDR3 size: 14 residues. V lost 0 bases, J lost 9 bases, and 12 bases lay in between. From germline, CDR1 is SNHLY and CDR2 FYNNEI.

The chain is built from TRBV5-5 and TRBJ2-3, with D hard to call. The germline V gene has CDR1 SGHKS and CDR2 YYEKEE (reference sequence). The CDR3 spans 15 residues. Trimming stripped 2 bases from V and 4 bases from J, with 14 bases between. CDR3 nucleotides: TGTGCCAGCAGCTTCCGGGCGGTAGGAGCAGATACGCAGTATTTT. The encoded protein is CASSFRAVGADTQYF.

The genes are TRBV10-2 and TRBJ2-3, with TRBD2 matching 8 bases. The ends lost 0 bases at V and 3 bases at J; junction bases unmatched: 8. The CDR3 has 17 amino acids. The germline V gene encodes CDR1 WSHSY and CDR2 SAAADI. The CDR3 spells CASSESRRAGGTDTQYF. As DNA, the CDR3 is TGCGCCAGCAGTGAGTCAAGGAGGGCGGGGGGAACAGATACGCAGTATTTT.

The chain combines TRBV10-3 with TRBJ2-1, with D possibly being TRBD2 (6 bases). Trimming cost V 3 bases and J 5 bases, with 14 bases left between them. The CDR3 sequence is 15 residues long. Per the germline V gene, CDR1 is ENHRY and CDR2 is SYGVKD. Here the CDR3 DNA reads TGTGCCATCAGTGATAGGTCTGGGGAGGACAATGAGCAGTTCTTC. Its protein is CAISDRSGEDNEQFF.

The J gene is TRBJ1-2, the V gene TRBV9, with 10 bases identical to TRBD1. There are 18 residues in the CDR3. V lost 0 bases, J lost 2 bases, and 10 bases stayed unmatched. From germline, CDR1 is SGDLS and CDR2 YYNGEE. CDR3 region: CASSVATRGQGLNYGYTF. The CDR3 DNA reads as TGTGCCAGCAGCGTAGCTACTAGGGGACAGGGGTTGAACTATGGCTACACCTTC.

DNA for the CDR3: TGTGCCAGCAGCTTATCCGCAGGGGGTCGAACAGATACGCAGTATTTT. Its translation is CASSLSAGGRTDTQYF. The chain has TRBV7-9 and TRBJ2-3; 7 bases are a match to TRBD1. Germline-derived CDR1 and CDR2 are SEHNR and FQNEAQ (reference sequence). This CDR3 contains 16 residues. V gave up 2 bases and J gave up 3 bases; unmatched junction bases: 8.

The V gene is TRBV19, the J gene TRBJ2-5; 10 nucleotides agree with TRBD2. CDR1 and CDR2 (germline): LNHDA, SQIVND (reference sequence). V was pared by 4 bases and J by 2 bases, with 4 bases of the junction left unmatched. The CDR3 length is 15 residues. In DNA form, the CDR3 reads TGTGCCAGTAGTAAGCTAGCGGGGGCACAAGAGACCCAGTACTTC. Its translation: CASSKLAGAQETQYF.

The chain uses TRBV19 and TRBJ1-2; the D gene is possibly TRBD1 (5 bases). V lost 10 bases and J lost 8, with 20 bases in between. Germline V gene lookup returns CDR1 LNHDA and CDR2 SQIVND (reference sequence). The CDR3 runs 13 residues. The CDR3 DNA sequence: TGTGCCACCCACCCCAGGGCCTCGGGGGGCTACACCTTC. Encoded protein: CATHPRASGGYTF.